Listed below are T cell receptor beta chains from one sample, sequenced in a study of blood T cells in healthy people across ages. One entry per CDR3 protein, called by TCRdb with MiXCR from the 5' RACE reads. The sample lists roughly 1,300,000 distinct CDR3 sequences, 59% occurring once. Sequenced: blood. These receptors came from a man younger than 35 in good health. Each CDR3 is given with its conserved first and last residue. D genes are given only for firm matches. Expanded clones are given a class, and other clones once, few, many or no size at all.

j_call	d_call	v_call	clone_size	cdr3_length	cdr3_aa	cdr3_nt
TRBJ2-4	TRBD2	TRBV4-2	-	18	CASSQVALAGGGVNIQYF	TGTGCCAGCAGCCAAGTCGCGCTAGCGGGAGGAGGGGTAAACATTCAGTACTTC
TRBJ2-5	TRBD2	TRBV18	-	16	CASSPSGLAGGETQYF	TGTGCCAGCTCACCTTCGGGACTAGCGGGAGGAGAGACCCAGTACTTC
TRBJ2-5	-	TRBV27	few	16	CASSFNLGEHQETQYF	TGTGCCAGCAGTTTTAACCTGGGGGAGCACCAAGAGACCCAGTACTTC
TRBJ1-1	-	TRBV10-3	-	13	CAITQREDTEAFF	TGTGCCATCACCCAAAGGGAGGACACTGAAGCTTTCTTT
TRBJ2-7	-	TRBV20-1	few	15	CSARDPLGGPHEQYF	TGCAGTGCTAGAGATCCCTTAGGGGGACCCCACGAGCAGTACTTC
TRBJ1-5	-	TRBV5-1	-	16	CASSLGESNSNQPQHF	TGCGCCAGCAGCCTAGGGGAATCGAATAGCAATCAGCCCCAGCATTTT
TRBJ2-1	-	TRBV6-2/TRBV6-3	-	19	CASSRQGVVAGAFGNEQFF	TGTGCCAGCAGCCGACAGGGGGTGGTAGCGGGAGCATTCGGCAATGAGCAGTTCTTC
TRBJ2-1	-	TRBV12-3/TRBV12-4	-	15	CASSLGEGTPSEQFF	TGTGCCAGCAGTTTGGGAGAGGGAACTCCAAGTGAGCAGTTCTTC
TRBJ1-1	-	TRBV6-5	few	13	CASSYYGNTEAFF	TGTGCCAGCAGTTATTATGGGAACACTGAAGCTTTCTTT
TRBJ2-2	-	TRBV10-2	few	13	CASIPGPTGELFF	TGCGCCAGCATACCGGGCCCCACCGGGGAGCTGTTTTTT
TRBJ1-1	-	TRBV7-2	-	15	CASSLIQSGASEAFF	TGTGCCAGCAGCTTAATTCAATCGGGGGCCTCTGAAGCTTTCTTT
TRBJ2-1	-	TRBV13	-	15	CASSPYGQFGNEQFF	TGTGCCAGCAGCCCATATGGACAGTTCGGCAATGAGCAGTTCTTC
TRBJ2-4	-	TRBV27	few	13	CASSLFGGDIQYF	TGTGCCAGCAGTTTATTCGGAGGGGACATTCAGTACTTC
TRBJ1-1	-	TRBV5-1	-	14	CASSIQGTDTEAFF	TGCGCCAGCAGCATACAGGGAACGGACACTGAAGCTTTCTTT
TRBJ2-7	TRBD1	TRBV10-3	-	14	CAISETTGAYEQYF	TGTGCCATCAGTGAAACGACAGGGGCCTACGAGCAGTACTTC
TRBJ2-3	TRBD2	TRBV28	-	19	CASSFRVSGGPIITDTQYF	TGTGCCAGCAGTTTTCGGGTTAGCGGGGGGCCCATTATCACAGATACGCAGTATTTT
TRBJ2-5	TRBD1	TRBV7-9	-	14	CASRNTGGQETQYF	TGTGCCAGCAGAAACACAGGGGGACAAGAGACCCAGTACTTC
TRBJ2-3	-	TRBV5-1	-	14	CASSLSRASDTQYF	TGCGCCAGCAGCTTGTCTCGGGCCTCGGATACGCAGTATTTT
TRBJ2-1	-	TRBV6-5	-	16	CASSYYIQDIYNEQFF	TGTGCCAGCAGTTACTACATACAAGATATCTACAATGAGCAGTTCTTC
TRBJ2-7	TRBD2	TRBV6-6	-	15	CASSYSTSGVSEQYF	TGTGCCAGCAGTTACTCGACAAGCGGGGTCAGCGAGCAGTACTTC
TRBJ2-3	-	TRBV28	few	14	CASRPDPFLDTQYF	TGTGCCAGCAGACCAGATCCCTTTCTAGATACGCAGTATTTT
TRBJ2-5	-	TRBV18	-	13	CASSPSSVETQYF	TGTGCCAGCTCACCCAGCTCGGTTGAGACCCAGTACTTC
TRBJ2-3	-	TRBV7-2	-	15	CASSLVFALTDTQYF	TGTGCCAGCAGCTTAGTCTTTGCACTCACAGATACGCAGTATTTT
TRBJ1-1	-	TRBV5-1	-	14	CASSFAVMRTEAFF	TGCGCCAGCAGCTTCGCAGTCATGAGGACTGAAGCTTTCTTT
TRBJ2-3	-	TRBV20-1	-	12	CSADEISDTQYF	TGCAGTGCCGATGAGATTTCTGATACGCAGTATTTT
TRBJ2-1	-	TRBV15	-	18	CATSRERQRTASGNEQFF	TGTGCCACCAGCAGAGAGCGTCAAAGGACGGCTAGTGGCAATGAGCAGTTCTTC
TRBJ1-1	-	TRBV25-1	once	13	CASSRSGNTEAFF	TGTGCCAGCAGTCGGTCGGGAAACACTGAAGCTTTCTTT
TRBJ2-1	-	TRBV20-1	-	15	CSAREDLSSYNEQFF	TGCAGTGCTAGAGAAGACCTAAGCTCCTACAATGAGCAGTTCTTC